This T cell receptor beta chain was documented in a study of T cells in Graves' hyperthyroidism and ophthalmopathy. Findings of the study overall: Ophthalmopathy and stable hyperthyroidism were separated by a 13 V-J model.

This clonotype was observed at least ten times. As yet, its antigen is unknown. Amplification targeted TCR beta CDR3 regions from RNA transcripts. Initially, a first-round RT-PCR of the TCR CDR3 employed the HTBI primer set. TCRdb reanalysed the multiplex PCR reads using MiXCR and keeps one entry per CDR3 protein. The profile shows around 500,000 distinct CDR3 sequences, 15% to 20% of them singletons. The ends were cut back, 5 bases at V and 6 bases at J, with 19 bases in the middle. The germline CDR1 and CDR2 sequences are SGHVS and FQNEAQ. There are 15 residues in the CDR3. The sequence was obtained from a woman aged 25-40 years with Graves' ophthalmopathy. Sequencing used blood. The chain uses TRBV7-8 and TRBJ1-2; TRBD1 is a possible D gene (5 bases). The CDR3 bases are TGTGCCAGCAGCCTACCCAGGGTTCTTCCCAATGGCTACACCTTC. Residues: CASSLPRVLPNGYTF.